The present T cell receptor (beta chain) was sequenced within a study of cytomegalovirus exposure and HLA in healthy donors. About the research overall: The platform used for the 120 or so validation repertoires matched that of the roughly 630 first-cohort repertoires, a later analysis reported. Study results and caveats: The CMV antigen specificity of three CMV-associated chains was confirmed through in vitro analysis. Cytomegalovirus association was listed for 164 TCR beta chains.

Profiling relied on immunoSEQ multiplex PCR, and the TCRdb table lists in-frame clones only, not all of them. The repertoire holds 100,000 or so clones, approximately 90% seen once, with roughly 4% in the top ten. The CDR3 is made up of 14 amino acids. Of note for this clone: Its antigen is unidentified.

The clonotype originates from a woman younger than 30 in good health and CMV-seropositive. Input material: PBMCs. The chain has TRBV21-1 and TRBJ1-2. TRBV21-1 is a pseudogene locus. The DNA of the CDR3 is TGTGCCAGCAGCTTGGGGAGGGGGTTAGGTGGCTACACCTTC. Translated, it gives CASSLGRGLGGYTF.